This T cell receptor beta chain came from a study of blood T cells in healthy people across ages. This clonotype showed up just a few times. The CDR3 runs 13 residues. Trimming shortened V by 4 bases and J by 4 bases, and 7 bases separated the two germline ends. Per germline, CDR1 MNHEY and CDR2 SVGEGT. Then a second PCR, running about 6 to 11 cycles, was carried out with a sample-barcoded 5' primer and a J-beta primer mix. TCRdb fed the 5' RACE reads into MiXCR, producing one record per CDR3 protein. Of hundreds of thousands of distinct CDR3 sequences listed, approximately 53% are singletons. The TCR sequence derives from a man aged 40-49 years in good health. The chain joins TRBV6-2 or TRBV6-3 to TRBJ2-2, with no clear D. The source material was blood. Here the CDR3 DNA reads TGTGCCAGCAGTTCCCGATCCACCGGGGAGCTGTTTTTT. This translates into CASSSRSTGELFF.